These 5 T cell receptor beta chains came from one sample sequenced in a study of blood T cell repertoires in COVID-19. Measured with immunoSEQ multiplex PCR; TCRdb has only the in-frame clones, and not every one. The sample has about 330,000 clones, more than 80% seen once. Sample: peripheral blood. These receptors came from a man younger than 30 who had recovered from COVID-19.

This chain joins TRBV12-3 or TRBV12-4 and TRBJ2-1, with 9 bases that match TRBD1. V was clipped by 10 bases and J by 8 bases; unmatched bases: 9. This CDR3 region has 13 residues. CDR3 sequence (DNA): TGTGCCACCATACAGGGGGCGAGTGATGAGCAGTTCTTC. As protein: CATIQGASDEQFF.

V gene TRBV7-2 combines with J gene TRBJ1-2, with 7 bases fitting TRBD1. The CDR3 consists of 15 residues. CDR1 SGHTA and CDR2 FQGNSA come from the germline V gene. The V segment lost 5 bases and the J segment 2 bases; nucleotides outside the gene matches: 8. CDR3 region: CASSPRQGTNYGYTF. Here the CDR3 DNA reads TGTGCCAGCAGCCCTCGACAGGGAACCAACTATGGCTACACCTTC.

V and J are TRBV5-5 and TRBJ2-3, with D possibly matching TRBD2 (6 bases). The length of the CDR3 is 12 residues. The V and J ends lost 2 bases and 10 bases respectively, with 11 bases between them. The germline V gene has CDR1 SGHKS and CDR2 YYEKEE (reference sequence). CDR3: CASSLGSGAQYF. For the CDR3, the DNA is TGTGCCAGCAGCTTAGGTTCGGGAGCGCAGTATTTT.

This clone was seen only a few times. The CDR3 sequence is CASSSARHEQYF. In nucleotides, the CDR3 is TGTGCCAGCAGCTCCGCGCGCCACGAGCAGTACTTC. The chain carries TRBV3-1 (or the pseudogene TRBV3-2) and TRBJ2-7; D uncertain. The CDR3 loop spans 12 amino acids. Trimming shortened V by 5 bases and J by 5 bases, and 10 bases separated the two germline ends. The germline CDR1 and CDR2 sequences are LGHDT and YNNKEL (reference sequence).

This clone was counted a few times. The DNA of the CDR3 is TGTGCCAGCAGCTCCGGACAGCTGCGGTTTGGCTACACCTTC. It translates to CASSSGQLRFGYTF. The genes are TRBV7-8 and TRBJ1-2, with a weak D call TRBD1 (6 bases). V lost 4 bases and J 7 bases, leaving 16 bases between the germline ends. Germline CDR1 is SGHVS and CDR2 is FQNEAQ. This CDR3 is built from 14 residues.